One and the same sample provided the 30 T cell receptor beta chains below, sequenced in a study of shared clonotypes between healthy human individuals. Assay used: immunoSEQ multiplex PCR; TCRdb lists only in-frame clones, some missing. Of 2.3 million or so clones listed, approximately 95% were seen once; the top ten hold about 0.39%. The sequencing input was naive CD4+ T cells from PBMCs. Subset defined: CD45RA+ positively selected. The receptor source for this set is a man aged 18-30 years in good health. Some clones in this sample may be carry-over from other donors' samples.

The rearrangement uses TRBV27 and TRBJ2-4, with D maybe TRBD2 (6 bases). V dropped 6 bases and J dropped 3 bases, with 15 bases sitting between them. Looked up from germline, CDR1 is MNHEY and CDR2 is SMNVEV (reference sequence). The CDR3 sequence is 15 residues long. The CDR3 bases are TGTGCCAGCAGCGGTTTTGGAGGGTTCAAAAACATTCAGTACTTC. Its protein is CASSGFGGFKNIQYF.

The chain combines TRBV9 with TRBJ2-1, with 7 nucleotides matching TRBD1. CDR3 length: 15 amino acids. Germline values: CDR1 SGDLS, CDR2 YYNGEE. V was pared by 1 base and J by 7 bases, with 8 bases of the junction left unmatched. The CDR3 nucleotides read TGTGCCAGCAGCGTACTTGGCAGGGGGACAAATGAGCAGTTCTTC. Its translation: CASSVLGRGTNEQFF.

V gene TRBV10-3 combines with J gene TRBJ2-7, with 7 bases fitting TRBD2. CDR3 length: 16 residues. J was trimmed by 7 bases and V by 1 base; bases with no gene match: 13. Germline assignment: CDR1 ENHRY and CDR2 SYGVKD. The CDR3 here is CAISEFRSGGRGEQYF. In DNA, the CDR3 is TGTGCCATCAGTGAGTTTCGAAGCGGAGGGCGGGGGGAGCAGTACTTC.

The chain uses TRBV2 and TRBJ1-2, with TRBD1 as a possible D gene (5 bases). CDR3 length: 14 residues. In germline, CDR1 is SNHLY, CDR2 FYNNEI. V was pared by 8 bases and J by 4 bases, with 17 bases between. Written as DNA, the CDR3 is TGTGCCAGCCCGTCGTCCAGGGAAGGCTATGGCTACACCTTC. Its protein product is CASPSSREGYGYTF.

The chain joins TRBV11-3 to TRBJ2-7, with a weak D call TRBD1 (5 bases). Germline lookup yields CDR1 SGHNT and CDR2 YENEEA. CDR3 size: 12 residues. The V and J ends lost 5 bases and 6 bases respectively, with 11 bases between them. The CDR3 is CASSLREGEQYF. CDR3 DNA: TGTGCCAGCAGCCTCAGGGAAGGCGAGCAGTACTTC. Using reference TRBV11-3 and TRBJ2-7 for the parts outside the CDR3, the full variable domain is EAGVVQSPRYKIIEKKQPVAFWCNPISGHNTLYWYLQNLGQGPELLIRYENEEAVDDSQLPKDRFSAERLKGVDSTLKIQPAELGDSAVYLCASSLREGEQYFGPGTRLTVT.

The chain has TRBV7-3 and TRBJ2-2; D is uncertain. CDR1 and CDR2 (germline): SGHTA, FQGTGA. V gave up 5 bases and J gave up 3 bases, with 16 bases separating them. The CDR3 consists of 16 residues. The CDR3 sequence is CASSRFPQTDTGELFF. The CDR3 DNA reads TGTGCCAGCAGCAGATTCCCCCAGACGGACACCGGGGAGCTGTTTTTT.

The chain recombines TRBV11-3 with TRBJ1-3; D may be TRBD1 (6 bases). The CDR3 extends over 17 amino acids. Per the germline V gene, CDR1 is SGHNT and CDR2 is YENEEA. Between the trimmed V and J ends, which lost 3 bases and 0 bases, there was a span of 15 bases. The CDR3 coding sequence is TGTGCCAGCAGCTTGGGACAAGGGTATTCCTCTGGAAACACCATATATTTT. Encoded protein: CASSLGQGYSSGNTIYF. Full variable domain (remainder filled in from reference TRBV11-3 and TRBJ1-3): EAGVVQSPRYKIIEKKQPVAFWCNPISGHNTLYWYLQNLGQGPELLIRYENEEAVDDSQLPKDRFSAERLKGVDSTLKIQPAELGDSAVYLCASSLGQGYSSGNTIYFGEGSWLTVV.

This CDR3 is CASSPQGAADEQYF. CDR3 nucleotide sequence: TGTGCCAGCAGCCCTCAGGGGGCGGCCGACGAGCAGTACTTC. The chain is built from TRBV9 and TRBJ2-7, with 8 bases aligning to TRBD1. With V trimmed by 4 bases and J by 5 bases, 8 bases remained unmatched. The CDR3 is made up of 14 amino acids. Germline V gene lookup returns CDR1 SGDLS and CDR2 YYNGEE.

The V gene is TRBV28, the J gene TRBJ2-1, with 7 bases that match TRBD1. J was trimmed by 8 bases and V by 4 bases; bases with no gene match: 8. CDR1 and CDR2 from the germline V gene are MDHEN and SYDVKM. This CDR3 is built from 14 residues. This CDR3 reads CASSSTRGLDEQFF. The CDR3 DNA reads TGTGCCAGCAGTTCGACGAGGGGGCTCGATGAGCAGTTCTTC.

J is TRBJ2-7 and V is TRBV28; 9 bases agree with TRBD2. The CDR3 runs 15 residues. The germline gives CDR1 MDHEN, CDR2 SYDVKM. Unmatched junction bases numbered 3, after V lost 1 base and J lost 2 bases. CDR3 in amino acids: CASSLFAGGPYEQYF. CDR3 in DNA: TGTGCCAGCAGTTTATTTGCGGGAGGGCCCTACGAGCAGTACTTC.

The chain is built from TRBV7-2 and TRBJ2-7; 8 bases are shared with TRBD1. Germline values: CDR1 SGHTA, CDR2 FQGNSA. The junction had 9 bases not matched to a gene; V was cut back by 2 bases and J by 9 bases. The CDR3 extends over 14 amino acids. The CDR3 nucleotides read TGTGCCAGCAGCTTACTGGGACAGGTGATCGGGCAGTACTTC. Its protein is CASSLLGQVIGQYF.

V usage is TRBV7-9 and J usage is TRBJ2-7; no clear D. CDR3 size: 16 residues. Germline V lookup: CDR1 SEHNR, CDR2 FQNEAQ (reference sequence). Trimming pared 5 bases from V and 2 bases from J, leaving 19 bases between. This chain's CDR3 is CASSPGPGGGAYEQYF. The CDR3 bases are TGTGCCAGCAGCCCGGGTCCCGGCGGTGGGGCCTACGAGCAGTACTTC.

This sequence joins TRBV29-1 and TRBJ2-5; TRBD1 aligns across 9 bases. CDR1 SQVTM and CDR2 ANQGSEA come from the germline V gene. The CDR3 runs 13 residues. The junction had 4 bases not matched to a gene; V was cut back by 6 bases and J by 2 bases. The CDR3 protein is CSVLDRGQETQYF. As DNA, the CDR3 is TGCAGCGTCTTAGACAGGGGGCAAGAGACCCAGTACTTC.

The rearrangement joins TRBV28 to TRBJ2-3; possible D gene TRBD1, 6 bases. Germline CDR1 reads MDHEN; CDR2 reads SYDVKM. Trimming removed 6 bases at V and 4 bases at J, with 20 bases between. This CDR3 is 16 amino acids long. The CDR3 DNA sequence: TGTGCCAGCAGACTCCCCCCCCTACAGGGCCCAGATACGCAGTATTTT. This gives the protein CASRLPPLQGPDTQYF.

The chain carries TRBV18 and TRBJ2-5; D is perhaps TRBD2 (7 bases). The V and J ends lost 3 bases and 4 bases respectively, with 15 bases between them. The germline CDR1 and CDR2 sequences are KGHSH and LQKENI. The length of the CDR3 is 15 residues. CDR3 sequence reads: CASSPQGAGAETQYF. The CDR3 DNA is TGTGCCAGCTCACCCCAAGGGGCGGGGGCAGAGACCCAGTACTTC.

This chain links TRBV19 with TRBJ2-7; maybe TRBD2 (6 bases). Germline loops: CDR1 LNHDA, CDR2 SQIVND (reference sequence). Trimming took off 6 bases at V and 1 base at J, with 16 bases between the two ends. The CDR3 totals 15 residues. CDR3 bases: TGTGCCAGTAGAAGGGCGCCCGCGGGGTCCTACGAGCAGTACTTC. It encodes CASRRAPAGSYEQYF.

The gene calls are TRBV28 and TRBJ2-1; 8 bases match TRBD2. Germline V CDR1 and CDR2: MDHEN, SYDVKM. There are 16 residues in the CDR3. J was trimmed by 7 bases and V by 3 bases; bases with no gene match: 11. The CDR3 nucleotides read TGTGCCAGCAGTTTGACCGGGACTAGGAAGGGTAATGAGCAGTTCTTC. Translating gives CASSLTGTRKGNEQFF. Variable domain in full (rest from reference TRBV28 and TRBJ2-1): DVKVTQSSRYLVKRTGEKVFLECVQDMDHENMFWYRQDPGLGLRLIYFSYDVKMKEKGDIPEGYSVSREKKERFSLILESASTNQTSMYLCASSLTGTRKGNEQFFGPGTRLTVL.

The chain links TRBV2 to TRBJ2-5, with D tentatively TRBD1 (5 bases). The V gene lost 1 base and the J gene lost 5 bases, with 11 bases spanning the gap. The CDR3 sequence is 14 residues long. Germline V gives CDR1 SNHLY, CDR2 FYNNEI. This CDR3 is CASSEGQGSETQYF. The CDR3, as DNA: TGTGCCAGCAGTGAAGGGCAGGGTAGCGAGACCCAGTACTTC.

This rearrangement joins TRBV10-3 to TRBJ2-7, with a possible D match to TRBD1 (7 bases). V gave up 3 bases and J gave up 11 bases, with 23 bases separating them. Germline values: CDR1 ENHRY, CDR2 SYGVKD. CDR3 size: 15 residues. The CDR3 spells CAISEGRGAILSEYF. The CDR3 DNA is TGTGCCATCAGTGAAGGCAGGGGGGCGATCTTAAGCGAGTACTTC.

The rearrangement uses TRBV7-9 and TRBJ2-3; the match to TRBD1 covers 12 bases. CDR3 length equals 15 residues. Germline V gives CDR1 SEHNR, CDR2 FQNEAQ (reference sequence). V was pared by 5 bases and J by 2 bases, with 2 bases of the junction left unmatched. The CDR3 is CASSRGQGATDTQYF. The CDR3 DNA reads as TGTGCCAGCAGCAGGGGACAGGGGGCCACAGATACGCAGTATTTT.

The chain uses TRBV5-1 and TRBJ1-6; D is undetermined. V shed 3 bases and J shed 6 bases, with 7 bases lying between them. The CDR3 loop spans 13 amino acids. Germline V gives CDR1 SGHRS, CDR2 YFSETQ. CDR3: CASSSVPNSPLHF. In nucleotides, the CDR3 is TGCGCCAGCAGCTCCGTACCTAATTCACCCCTCCACTTT.

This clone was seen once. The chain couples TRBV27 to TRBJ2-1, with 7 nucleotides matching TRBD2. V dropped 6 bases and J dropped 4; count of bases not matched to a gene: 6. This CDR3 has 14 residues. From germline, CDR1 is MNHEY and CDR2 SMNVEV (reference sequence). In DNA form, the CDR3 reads TGTGCCAGCAGCCTGAGCGGGGATTACAATGAGCAGTTCTTC. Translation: CASSLSGDYNEQFF.

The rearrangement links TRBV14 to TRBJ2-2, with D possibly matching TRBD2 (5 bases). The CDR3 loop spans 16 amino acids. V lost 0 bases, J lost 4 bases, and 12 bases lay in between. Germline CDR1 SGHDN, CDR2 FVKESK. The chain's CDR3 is CASSQDRGVGTGELFF. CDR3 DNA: TGTGCCAGCAGCCAAGATCGGGGAGTCGGCACCGGGGAGCTGTTTTTT.

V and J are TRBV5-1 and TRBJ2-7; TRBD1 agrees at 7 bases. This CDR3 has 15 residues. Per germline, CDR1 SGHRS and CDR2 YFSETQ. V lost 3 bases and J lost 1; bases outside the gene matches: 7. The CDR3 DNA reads TGCGCCAGCAGCTCCGGGACAGTGGAGTCCTACGAGCAGTACTTC. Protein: CASSSGTVESYEQYF.

CDR3 sequence: CASSTGYFVGNTQYF. The CDR3 nucleotides are TGTGCCAGCAGTACCGGGTACTTTGTAGGGAATACGCAGTATTTT. This chain links TRBV28 with TRBJ2-3; D ambiguous. The V and J ends lost 5 bases and 7 bases respectively, with 19 bases between them. Germline CDR1 reads MDHEN; CDR2 reads SYDVKM. The CDR3 is made up of 15 amino acids.

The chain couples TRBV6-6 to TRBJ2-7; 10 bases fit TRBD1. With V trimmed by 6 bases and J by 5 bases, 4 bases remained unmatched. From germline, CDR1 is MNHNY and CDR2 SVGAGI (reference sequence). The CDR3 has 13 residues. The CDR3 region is CASRWTGGNEQYF. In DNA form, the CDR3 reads TGTGCCAGCAGATGGACAGGGGGTAACGAGCAGTACTTC.

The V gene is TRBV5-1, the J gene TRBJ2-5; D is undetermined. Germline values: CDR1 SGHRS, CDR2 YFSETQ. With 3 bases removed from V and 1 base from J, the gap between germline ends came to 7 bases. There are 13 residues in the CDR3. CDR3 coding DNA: TGCGCCAGCAGCTCCTCAGCCCAAGAGACCCAGTACTTC. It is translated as CASSSSAQETQYF.

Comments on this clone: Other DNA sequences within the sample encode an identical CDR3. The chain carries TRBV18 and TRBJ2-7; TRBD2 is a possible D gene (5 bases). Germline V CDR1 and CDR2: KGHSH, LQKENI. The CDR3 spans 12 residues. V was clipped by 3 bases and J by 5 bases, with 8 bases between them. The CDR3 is CASSPGGDEQYF. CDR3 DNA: TGTGCCAGCTCACCCGGAGGCGACGAGCAGTACTTC.

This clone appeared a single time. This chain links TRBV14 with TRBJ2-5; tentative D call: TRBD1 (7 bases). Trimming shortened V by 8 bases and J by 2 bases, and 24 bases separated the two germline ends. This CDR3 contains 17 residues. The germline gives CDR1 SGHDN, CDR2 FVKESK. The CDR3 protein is CASGGNRGGVQQETQYF. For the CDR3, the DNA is TGTGCCAGCGGGGGAAACAGGGGCGGGGTACAACAAGAGACCCAGTACTTC.

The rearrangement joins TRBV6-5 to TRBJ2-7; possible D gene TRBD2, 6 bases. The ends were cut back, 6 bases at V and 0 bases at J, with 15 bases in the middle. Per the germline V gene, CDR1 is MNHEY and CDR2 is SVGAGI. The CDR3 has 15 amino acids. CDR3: CASRTERVSSYEQYF. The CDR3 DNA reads TGTGCCAGCAGAACGGAGCGGGTAAGCTCCTACGAGCAGTACTTC.